This T cell receptor (beta chain) is from a study of technical replicates of blood from a handful of donors. This clone was picked up a small number of times. Profiling relied on immunoSEQ multiplex PCR, and the TCRdb table lists in-frame clones only, not all of them. The sample yields approximately 15,000 clones, around 83% seen once. The source is a human donor in good health. Sequencing was performed on PBMCs.

Here the CDR3 DNA reads TGTGCCATCAGTGAACAGGTTGACACTGAAGCTTTCTTT. Translated: CAISEQVDTEAFF. The V gene is TRBV10-3, the J gene TRBJ1-1; a weak D match, TRBD1 (5 bases). The V and J ends lost 3 bases and 3 bases respectively, with 8 bases between them. The CDR3 sequence is 13 residues long. Germline V gives CDR1 ENHRY, CDR2 SYGVKD.